The clone carrying this TCR beta chain was detected only once. What it binds is not known. Profiled with immunoSEQ multiplex PCR; TCRdb holds only in-frame clones, not every one. The sample includes about 120,000 clones, 92% seen only once; the top ten take approximately 0.62%. This entry is derived from a study of Tregs in tolerant kidney transplant recipients. Points from the study as a whole: Expanding Tregs on activated donor B cells appeared to best identify donor-specific TCRbeta clones.

Unstimulated Tregs (CD4+CD25+CD127-) and CD4+CD25- non-Tregs were sorted from PBMCs. From germline, CDR1 is LNHDA and CDR2 SQIVND (reference sequence). The CDR3 has 16 amino acids. Trimming cost V 4 bases and J 4 bases; bases outside gene matches: 12. The source of this sequence is a human donor in good health. What was sequenced was CD4+ T cells from blood. J is TRBJ2-7 and V is TRBV19; 8 bases map to TRBD1. The CDR3 loop reads CASSTLGQAADYEQYF. In DNA form, the CDR3 reads TGTGCCAGTAGTACCCTGGGACAGGCCGCCGATTACGAGCAGTACTTC.